The present entry profiles one T cell receptor beta chain with its context. This sample was taken from a study of OX40 agonist ivuxolimab in advanced cancers. At the level of the study: Partial responses were observed in three patients, of whom one had hepatocellular carcinoma and two had cutaneous melanoma.

Measured with immunoSEQ multiplex PCR; TCRdb has only the in-frame clones, and not every one. This repertoire shows under 150,000 clones, 90% found once; its top ten account for 1.1%. Germline CDR1 is SGHDN and CDR2 is FVKESK. This CDR3 has 16 amino acids. V lost 3 bases and J lost 7; bases outside the gene matches: 12. The source is an adult with an advanced solid tumor such as melanoma, head and neck, liver or kidney cancer. The V and J genes are TRBV14 and TRBJ2-1; TRBD1 matches 7 bases. Specimen: CD4+ or CD8+ T cells sorted from blood, collected in a trial of the OX40 agonist ivuxolimab. This chain's CDR3 is CASSQRQGYLSNEQFF. CDR3 DNA sequence: TGTGCCAGCAGCCAGAGACAGGGTTATTTGTCGAATGAGCAGTTCTTC.